This TCR beta chain is from a study of CD8 T cells in ankylosing spondylitis. The study's findings and limits: Disease-linked clones bore a CD8+ phenotype and were relatively rare in peripheral blood. Some of these motif variants have turned up before, in reports on reactive arthritis synovial fluid and blood. One TCR beta motif, made up of about 8 highly homologous variants, appeared characteristic of ankylosing spondylitis blood.

MiXCR was run by TCRdb on the 5' RACE reads, yielding one entry per CDR3 protein. The data hold approximately 300,000 distinct CDR3 sequences, with around 20% observed a single time. This clonotype showed up just a few times. As yet, its antigen is unknown. The CDR3 is made up of 14 amino acids. V was cut by 5 bases and J by 3 bases, with 13 bases left in between. Germline V gene sequence: CDR1 MNHEY, CDR2 SVGEGT. Input material: blood, either unsorted or a sorted T cell fraction (not recorded which). This sequence was found in a female donor with ankylosing spondylitis or in good health (not recorded which). The rearrangement uses TRBV6-2 or TRBV6-3 and TRBJ1-1; possible D gene TRBD1, 5 bases. The CDR3 region is CASSRGEGDTEAFF. The CDR3 DNA sequence: TGTGCCAGCAGTCGAGGTGAAGGGGACACTGAAGCTTTCTTT.